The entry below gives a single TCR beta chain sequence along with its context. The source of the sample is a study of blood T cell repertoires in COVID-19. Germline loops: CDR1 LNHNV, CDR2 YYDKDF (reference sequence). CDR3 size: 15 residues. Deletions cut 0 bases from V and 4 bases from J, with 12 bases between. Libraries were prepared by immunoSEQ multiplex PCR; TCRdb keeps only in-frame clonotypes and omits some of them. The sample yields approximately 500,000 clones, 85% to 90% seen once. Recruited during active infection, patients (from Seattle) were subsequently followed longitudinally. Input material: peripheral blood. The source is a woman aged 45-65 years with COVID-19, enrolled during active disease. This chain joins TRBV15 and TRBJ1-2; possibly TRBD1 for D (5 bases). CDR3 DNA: TGTGCCACCAGCAGAGAATATCAGGGTATCTATGGCTACACCTTC. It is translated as CATSREYQGIYGYTF.